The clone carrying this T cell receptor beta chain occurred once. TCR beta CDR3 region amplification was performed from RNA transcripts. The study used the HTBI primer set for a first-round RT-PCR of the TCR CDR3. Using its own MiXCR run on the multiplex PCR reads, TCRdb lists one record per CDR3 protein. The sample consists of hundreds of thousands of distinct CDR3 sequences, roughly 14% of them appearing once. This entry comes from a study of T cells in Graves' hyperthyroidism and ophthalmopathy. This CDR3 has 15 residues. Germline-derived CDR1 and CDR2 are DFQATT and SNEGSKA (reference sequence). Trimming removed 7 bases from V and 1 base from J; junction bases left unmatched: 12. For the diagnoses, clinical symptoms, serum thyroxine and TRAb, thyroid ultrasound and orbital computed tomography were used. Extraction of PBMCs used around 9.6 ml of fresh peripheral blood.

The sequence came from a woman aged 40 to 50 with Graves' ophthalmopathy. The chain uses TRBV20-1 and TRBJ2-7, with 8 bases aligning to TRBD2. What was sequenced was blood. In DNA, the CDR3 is TGCAGTGTTGACGGCGCGGGGGGTGAATCCTACGAGCAGTACTTC. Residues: CSVDGAGGESYEQYF.